This record looks at one TCR beta chain sequence and its context. The clone's antigen remains unknown. The sample holds no much larger clone one base away, and base qualities are not on file. The CDR3 regions of human TCRbeta chains were analyzed by immunosequencing. The paper's processing steps were these. Repertoire TCRs were matched against a reference library of SARS-CoV-2-specific TCRs generated with the MIRA antigen-specificity platform. Breadth meant the fraction of unique TCRs that were SARS-CoV-2-associated, whereas depth meant the fraction of total T cells that were SARS-CoV-2-associated. Each spike-specific TCR was assigned to its reactive spike region and to a CD4 or CD8 class using the MIRA data. Log10-transformed breadth and depth values were compared by one-way ANOVA with Sidak's multiple comparisons tests. Sourced from immuneACCESS, this table was stored by TCRdb with only in-frame sequences that have V and J called. A share of the clones is absent; for the studies checked, an unresolved V gene accounts for under half, and the remainder has no known explanation. V and J calls and clone size are given by that table; D and trimming were obtained from the DNA. A total of 130,000 or so clones appear in this sample, roughly 94% of them only once. The ten most abundant clones make up over 6.5% of the sample.

The CDR3 starts with the cysteine, ends with the phenylalanine, and has 13 residues. The sequence is cut down to CDR3 DNA, 39 bases in frame from base 1. For this chain, trimming is 5 bases at the V end and 6 bases at the J end, and the number of junction bases without a gene match is 4. Reading the germline V gene gives CDR1 MNHEY and CDR2 SVGAGI. This specimen's time point label, interpreted: baseline before first vaccination. Vaccinee samples were obtained from the UK trials COV001 and COV002, which included a single-blind randomized controlled phase 2/3 trial of AZD1222 (ChAdOx1 nCoV-19) in healthy adults. Trial participant PBMC samples were collected at day 0 and day 28 after the second dose for TCRbeta chain sequencing. These data originate in a study of T cell responses to AZD1222 COVID-19 vaccine (dated by TCRdb to about 2021). As for the study more broadly: Because spike-specific TCR depth and breadth did not differ between the two schedules, AZD1222 recipients who got a second dose at roughly 4 weeks were pooled with those who got a second dose at roughly 12 weeks. TCR sequencing was performed for more than 230 trial participants, of whom approximately 200 were given two doses of AZD1222 and around 25 were given two doses of MenACWY control vaccine. Trial participants were enrolled into age subgroups of 18-55, 56-69 and 70-plus years, which contained about 160, 30 and 59 TCR-sequenced participants, respectively. What the research found in general, with its limitations: After two AZD1222 doses, both the breadth and the depth of spike-specific TCRs were significantly higher than at day 0 and than in MenACWY recipients. Epitopes outside the regions mutated in the B.1.351 and B.1.1.7 variants were reportedly recognized by nearly half of the unique spike-specific TCRs. In the small 56-69-year group, the increase in depth fell short of significance, most likely because of low power. CD4 TCRs associated with the vaccine covered the entire spike protein, and the dominant responses were in regions 160-218 and 743-854. No day 14 peak-response samples were available, so repertoires were characterized only after the peak T cell response. Participants were mostly white British and included more females than males, and it was suggested by the authors that clonal diversity may have been underestimated. Only five or six AZD1222 recipients were SARS-CoV-2 seropositive at baseline, limiting conclusions about previously exposed vaccinees.

The specimen comprised peripheral blood, sampled on day 0 of AZD1222 vaccination. The sequence is built from TRBV6-5 and TRBJ1-1; a stretch of 9 junction bases matches TRBD1. This clonotype was sampled from an adult in good health. The DNA sequence follows: TGTGCCAGCAGTACAGGGGGCAAATCTGAAGCTTTCTTT. Translated, it gives CASSTGGKSEAFF.